This entry features one TCR beta chain sequence. TCRdb re-called the 5' RACE reads, yielding one record per CDR3 amino acid sequence without DNA. This sample lists 150,000 to 200,000 distinct CDR3 sequences; its ten largest clones have 2.5% to 3%. The data were obtained in a study of monozygotic twins with inflammatory bowel disease. This TCR was recovered from a human donor with ulcerative colitis or Crohn's disease, or a healthy co-twin of an affected twin (not recorded which). Sequencing input: blood.

CDR3 protein: CASSQGSGGDRARDTQYF. The chain carries TRBV4-2 and TRBJ2-3; checking the TCRdb D call of TRBD1 is not possible without DNA. This CDR3 has 18 residues. Germline loops: CDR1 LGHNA, CDR2 YNFKEQ.